Sequencing of this T cell receptor (beta chain) was carried out in a study of T cell responses to AZD1222 COVID-19 vaccine. Sequencing used immunoSEQ multiplex PCR; TCRdb keeps in-frame clones, though not all of them. Here the sample spans about 150,000 clones, more than 75% being singletons. Study outcomes and limitations: Sampling that yielded the repertoires occurred only after the peak T cell response. Close to half of all spike-specific TCRs reportedly target regions of the variants that are unmutated. Spike was spanned by vaccine-associated CD4 TCRs, with dominance at 160-218 and 743-854. Baseline serology detected seropositivity in only six AZD1222 recipients.

A remark on this clone: Its cognate antigen is unknown.

The V end was cut by 0 bases, the J end by 6 bases, with 14 bases between. CDR1 and CDR2 (germline): SNHLY, FYNNEI. There are 15 residues in the CDR3. The chain joins TRBV2 to TRBJ1-2; possibly TRBD1 for D (6 bases). The sequences come from peripheral blood, collected on day 0 of MenACWY control vaccination. The TCR originated in an adult in good health. The CDR3 is CASSEALGGANGYTF. DNA of the CDR3: TGTGCCAGCAGTGAAGCGCTTGGGGGCGCGAATGGCTACACCTTC.